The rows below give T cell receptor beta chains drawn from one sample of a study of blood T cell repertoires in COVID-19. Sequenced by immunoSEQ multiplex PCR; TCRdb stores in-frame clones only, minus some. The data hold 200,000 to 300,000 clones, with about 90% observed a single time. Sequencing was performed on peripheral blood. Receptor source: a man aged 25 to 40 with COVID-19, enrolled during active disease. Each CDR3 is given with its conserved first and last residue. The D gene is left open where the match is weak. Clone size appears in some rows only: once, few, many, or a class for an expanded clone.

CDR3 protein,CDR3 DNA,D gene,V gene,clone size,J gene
CASSSGESSYNEQFF,TGTGCCAGCAGTTCAGGGGAAAGCTCCTACAATGAGCAGTTCTTC,.,TRBV6-5,.,TRBJ2-1
CASSSTDNYEQYF,TGTGCCAGCAGCTCCACAGATAACTACGAGCAGTACTTC,.,TRBV13,.,TRBJ2-7
CASSFGLNGPYEQYF,TGCGCCAGCAGCTTCGGACTGAATGGCCCCTACGAGCAGTACTTC,.,TRBV5-1,.,TRBJ2-7
CASRETGRGQPQHF,TGTGCCAGCAGAGAAACAGGGAGGGGACAGCCCCAGCATTTT,.,TRBV27,.,TRBJ1-5
CASSAPGRGNEKLFF,TGTGCCAGCAGTGCTCCGGGACGGGGGAATGAAAAACTGTTTTTT,.,TRBV28,.,TRBJ1-4
CASSLLFGEGGELFF,TGCGCCAGCAGCTTGCTTTTCGGGGAAGGCGGGGAGCTGTTTTTT,.,TRBV5-1,.,TRBJ2-2
CATSDGQGARGYTF,TGTGCCACCAGTGATGGACAGGGGGCGCGGGGCTACACCTTC,TRBD1,TRBV24-1,once,TRBJ1-2
CASRVTGSYGYTF,TGTGCCAGCAGGGTTACAGGAAGCTATGGCTACACCTTC,.,TRBV6-5,.,TRBJ1-2
CASSYSPGQGRNEQFF,TGTGCCAGCAGTTATTCACCGGGACAGGGACGAAATGAGCAGTTCTTC,TRBD1,TRBV6-5,.,TRBJ2-1
CASSDAGLGTDTQYF,TGTGCCAGCAGTGACGCGGGGCTGGGCACAGATACGCAGTATTTT,.,TRBV25-1,.,TRBJ2-3
CASSLPASGGREQYF,TGTGCCAGCAGTCTTCCGGCTAGCGGGGGGCGCGAGCAGTACTTC,TRBD2,TRBV6-5,.,TRBJ2-7
CASSFLAGGYTF,TGTGCCAGCAGCTTCCTTGCCGGTGGCTACACCTTC,.,TRBV13,.,TRBJ1-2
CASTDRGRSPLHF,TGTGCCAGTACGGACAGGGGGCGTTCACCCCTCCACTTT,TRBD1,TRBV19,.,TRBJ1-6
CASSLGLAGSSYNEQFF,TGCGCCAGCAGCTTGGGGCTAGCGGGGAGCTCCTACAATGAGCAGTTCTTC,TRBD2,TRBV5-1,.,TRBJ2-1